This entry concerns a single TCR beta chain. These data come from a study of CD4 and CD8 cells across lung adenocarcinoma regions. The germline V gene encodes CDR1 SGHTA and CDR2 FQGNSA. V dropped 2 bases and J dropped 7 bases, with 9 bases sitting between them. This CDR3 contains 13 residues. Donors had localized lung adenocarcinoma, a non-small cell lung cancer. MiXCR was run by TCRdb on the PCR reads, yielding one entry per CDR3 protein. This table holds about 20,000 distinct CDR3 sequences, 51% found once. This TCR was sampled from a female donor with lung adenocarcinoma. The CD4 and CD8 labels of this study may be unreliable. Sequencing input: CD8+ T cells from the center of a lung tumor. J is TRBJ2-1 and V is TRBV7-2, with D hard to call. The DNA of the CDR3 is TGTGCCAGCAGCTTATCCAGGCTAAATGAGCAGTTCTTC. The encoded protein is CASSLSRLNEQFF.